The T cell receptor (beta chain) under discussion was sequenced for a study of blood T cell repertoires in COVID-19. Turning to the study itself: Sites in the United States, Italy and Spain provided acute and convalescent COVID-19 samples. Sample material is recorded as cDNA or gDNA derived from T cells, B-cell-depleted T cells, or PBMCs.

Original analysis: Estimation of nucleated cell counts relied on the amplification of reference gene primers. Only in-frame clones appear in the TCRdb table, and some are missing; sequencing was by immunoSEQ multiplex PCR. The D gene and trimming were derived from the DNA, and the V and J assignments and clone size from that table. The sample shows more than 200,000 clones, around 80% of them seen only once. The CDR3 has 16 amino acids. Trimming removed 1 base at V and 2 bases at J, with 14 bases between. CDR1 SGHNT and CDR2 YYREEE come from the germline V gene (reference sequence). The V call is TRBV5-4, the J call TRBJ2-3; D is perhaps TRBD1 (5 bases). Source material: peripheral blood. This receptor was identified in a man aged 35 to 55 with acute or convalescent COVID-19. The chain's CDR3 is CASSLRIDSFTDTQYF. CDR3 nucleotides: TGTGCCAGCAGCTTGCGTATTGACAGTTTCACAGATACGCAGTATTTT.